This TCR beta chain was found in a study of blood T cells in healthy people across ages. Whenever a sample was processed, at least 7 million PBMCs were isolated. Together with a sample-barcoded 5' primer, a J-beta primer mix was included in a second PCR lasting about 7 to 11 cycles. TCRdb re-called the 5' RACE reads with MiXCR, one entry per CDR3 protein. The sample records around 1,700,000 distinct CDR3 sequences, under 30% being singletons. With 4 bases removed from V and 6 bases from J, the gap between germline ends came to 7 bases. This CDR3 has 12 amino acids. CDR1 and CDR2 from the germline V gene are SQVTM and ANQGSEA.

The receptor's source is a woman in her twenties or thirties in good health. The rearrangement joins TRBV29-1 to TRBJ1-6; tentatively, D is TRBD1 (5 bases). Sequenced: blood. CDR3 sequence: CSVGGGNSPLHF. CDR3 nucleotides: TGCAGCGTTGGGGGGGGTAATTCACCCCTCCACTTT.